This T cell receptor (beta chain) was found in a study of blood T cell repertoires in COVID-19. Across the whole study: COVID-19 samples collected from the United States, Italy and Spain covered acute and convalescent phases. The cDNA or gDNA used as material had been derived from T cells, B-cell-depleted T cells, or PBMCs.

Study processing details: For nucleated cells, counts were estimated from reference gene primer amplification. Profiling relied on immunoSEQ multiplex PCR, and the TCRdb table lists in-frame clones only, not all of them. The V and J calls and clone size were taken over from that table, and D and trimming were inferred from the DNA. The sample holds 250,000 to 350,000 clones, around 89% seen once. The TCR was taken from a woman aged 45-65 years with active or convalescent COVID-19. Material for sequencing was peripheral blood.

The CDR3 loop reads CASEGDTGELFF. The CDR3 DNA sequence: TGTGCCAGCGAGGGTGACACCGGGGAGCTGTTTTTT. The rearrangement links TRBV6-4 to TRBJ2-2; tentatively, D is TRBD2 (5 bases). The ends were cut back, 8 bases at V and 3 bases at J, with 7 bases in the middle. This CDR3 spans 12 amino acids. Germline CDR1 MRHNA, CDR2 SNTAGT.